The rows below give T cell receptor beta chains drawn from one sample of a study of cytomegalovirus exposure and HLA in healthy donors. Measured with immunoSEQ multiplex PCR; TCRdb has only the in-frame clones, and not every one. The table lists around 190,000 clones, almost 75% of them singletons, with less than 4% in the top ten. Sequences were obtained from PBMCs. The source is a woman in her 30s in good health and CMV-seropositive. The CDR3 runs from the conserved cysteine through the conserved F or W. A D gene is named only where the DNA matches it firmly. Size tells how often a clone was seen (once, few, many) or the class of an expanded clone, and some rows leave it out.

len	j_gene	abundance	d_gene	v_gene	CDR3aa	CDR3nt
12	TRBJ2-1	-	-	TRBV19	CASSLGPAEQFF	TGTGCCAGTAGCTTGGGCCCAGCCGAGCAGTTCTTC
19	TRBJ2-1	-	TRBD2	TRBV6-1	CASSGRLAGELSSYNEQFF	TGTGCCAGCAGTGGGAGACTAGCGGGGGAATTGAGCTCCTACAATGAGCAGTTCTTC
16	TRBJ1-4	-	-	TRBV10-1	CASSDTETSTNEKLFF	TGCGCCAGCAGTGACACCGAGACATCAACTAATGAAAAACTGTTTTTT
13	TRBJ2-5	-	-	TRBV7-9	CASSFAGGETQYF	TGTGCCAGCAGCTTTGCGGGTGGAGAGACCCAGTACTTC
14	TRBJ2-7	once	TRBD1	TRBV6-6	CASSYRDRRYEQYF	TGTGCCAGCAGTTACCGGGACAGGAGATACGAGCAGTACTTC
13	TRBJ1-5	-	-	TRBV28	CASRGGGGLAQHF	TGTGCCAGCAGGGGCGGGGGAGGTTTAGCCCAGCATTTT
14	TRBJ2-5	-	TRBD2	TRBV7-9	CASSLVGGVETQYF	TGTGCCAGCAGCTTAGTGGGAGGGGTGGAGACCCAGTACTTC
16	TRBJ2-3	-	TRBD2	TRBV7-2	CASRTSGRVSTDTQYF	TGTGCCAGCAGGACTAGCGGGAGGGTTAGCACAGATACGCAGTATTTT
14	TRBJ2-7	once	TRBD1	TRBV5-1	CASSLGTDRREQYF	TGCGCCAGCAGCCTCGGGACAGACCGTAGGGAGCAGTACTTC
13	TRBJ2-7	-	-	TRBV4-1	CASSQTGSYEQYF	TGCGCCAGCAGCCAGACAGGCTCCTACGAGCAGTACTTC
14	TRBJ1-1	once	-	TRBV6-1	CASNLDLFGTEAFF	TGTGCCAGCAACCTGGACTTGTTTGGCACTGAAGCTTTCTTT
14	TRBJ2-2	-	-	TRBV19	CASTGQTNTGELFF	TGTGCCAGTACCGGACAGACAAACACCGGGGAGCTGTTTTTT
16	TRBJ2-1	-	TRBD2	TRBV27	CASSSGLAVSYNEQFF	TGTGCCAGCAGTTCGGGACTAGCGGTTTCCTACAATGAGCAGTTCTTC
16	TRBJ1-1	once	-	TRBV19	CASSFSIPDKNTEAFF	TGTGCCAGTAGTTTCTCCATCCCCGACAAGAACACTGAAGCTTTCTTT
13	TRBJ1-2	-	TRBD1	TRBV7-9	CASSAGQVYGYTF	TGTGCCAGCAGCGCGGGACAGGTCTATGGCTACACCTTC
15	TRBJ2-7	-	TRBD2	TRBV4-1	CASTPTTSGIHEQYF	TGCGCCAGCACCCCAACGACTAGCGGGATCCACGAGCAGTACTTC
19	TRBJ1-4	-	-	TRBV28	CASSTTMSYSPRREEKLFF	TGTGCCAGCAGTACGACAATGAGTTACAGCCCCCGCCGGGAAGAAAAACTGTTTTTT
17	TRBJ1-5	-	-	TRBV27	CASSLYGPGGAGQPQHF	TGTGCCAGCAGTTTATACGGGCCGGGGGGCGCGGGTCAGCCCCAGCATTTT
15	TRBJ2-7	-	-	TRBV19	CASSTGSGNHYEQYF	TGTGCCAGTAGTACTGGTAGCGGCAACCATTACGAGCAGTACTTC
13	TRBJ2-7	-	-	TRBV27	CASSLSGGNEQYF	TGTGCCAGCAGTTTATCCGGAGGGAACGAGCAGTACTTC
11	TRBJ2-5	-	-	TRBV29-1	CSVRYEWTQYF	TGCAGCGTCCGCTATGAGTGGACCCAGTACTTC
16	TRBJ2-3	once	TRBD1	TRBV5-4	CASRRPGQGARDTQYF	TGTGCCAGCAGGAGGCCGGGACAGGGGGCTAGGGATACGCAGTATTTT
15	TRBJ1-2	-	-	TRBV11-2	CASSSVRWGDYGYTF	TGTGCCAGCAGCTCCGTTAGGTGGGGGGACTATGGCTACACCTTC
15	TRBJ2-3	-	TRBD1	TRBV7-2	CASSLVDRAQDTQYF	TGTGCCAGCAGCTTAGTGGACAGGGCACAAGATACGCAGTATTTT